The rows below give T cell receptor beta chains drawn from one sample of a study of PD-L1 blockade in urothelial cancer. The table came from immunoSEQ multiplex PCR; TCRdb's copy has only in-frame clones and leaves some out. The table includes about 120,000 clones, more than 85% detected once. The sample here was PBMCs, taken around atezolizumab (anti-PD-L1) treatment. These receptors originate from a man aged 55-75 years with urothelial cancer. Both conserved end residues are part of each CDR3. D genes are given only for firm matches. Rows give clone size only sometimes, using once, few, many, or a class for an expanded clone.

v_call: TRBV9; cdr3_length: 16; clone_size: -; j_call: TRBJ1-5; d_call: TRBD1; cdr3_nt: TGTGCCAGCAGCTTGAGGGACAGTCCCTTTAATCAGCCCCAGCATTTT; cdr3_aa: CASSLRDSPFNQPQHF
v_call: TRBV5-1; cdr3_length: 17; clone_size: -; j_call: TRBJ2-5; d_call: TRBD1; cdr3_nt: TGCGCCAGCAGCTCGCCCTCGGGACAGGGGTGGGAGGAGACCCAGTACTTC; cdr3_aa: CASSSPSGQGWEETQYF
v_call: TRBV29-1; cdr3_length: 15; clone_size: few; j_call: TRBJ2-3; d_call: TRBD2; cdr3_nt: TGCAGCGTTCTCCGAACTAGCGGGGGATCAGATACGCAGTATTTT; cdr3_aa: CSVLRTSGGSDTQYF
v_call: TRBV10-2; cdr3_length: 12; clone_size: -; j_call: TRBJ2-5; d_call: TRBD1; cdr3_nt: TGCGCCAGCAGTTCTACAGGGGGGACCCAGTACTTC; cdr3_aa: CASSSTGGTQYF
v_call: TRBV7-9; cdr3_length: 14; clone_size: -; j_call: TRBJ1-2; d_call: TRBD1; cdr3_nt: TGTGCCAGCAGCCGGGACAGTTATAACTATGGCTACACCTTC; cdr3_aa: CASSRDSYNYGYTF
v_call: TRBV9; cdr3_length: 16; clone_size: -; j_call: TRBJ1-1; d_call: -; cdr3_nt: TGTGCCAGCAGCGTAGGCGACGGGAGAATGAACACTGAAGCTTTCTTT; cdr3_aa: CASSVGDGRMNTEAFF
v_call: TRBV28; cdr3_length: 13; clone_size: -; j_call: TRBJ2-7; d_call: -; cdr3_nt: TGTGCCAGCGGGGGGTCAGTCTCCTACGAGCAGTACTTC; cdr3_aa: CASGGSVSYEQYF
v_call: TRBV10-3; cdr3_length: 17; clone_size: -; j_call: TRBJ2-2; d_call: -; cdr3_nt: TGTGCCATCCAAGGGGGAGGGCCAGGAGACAACACCGGGGAGCTGTTTTTT; cdr3_aa: CAIQGGGPGDNTGELFF
v_call: TRBV9; cdr3_length: 14; clone_size: -; j_call: TRBJ2-1; d_call: -; cdr3_nt: TGTGCCAGCAGCGGAACAGGGGCGGGGAATGAGCAGTTCTTC; cdr3_aa: CASSGTGAGNEQFF
v_call: TRBV4-1; cdr3_length: 15; clone_size: -; j_call: TRBJ2-1; d_call: TRBD1; cdr3_nt: TGCGCCAGCAGCCAACAACGACAGGGTTACAATGAGCAGTTCTTC; cdr3_aa: CASSQQRQGYNEQFF
v_call: TRBV10-3; cdr3_length: 13; clone_size: -; j_call: TRBJ1-6; d_call: -; cdr3_nt: TGTGCCACCAGGAGGGTCCCTAATTCACCCCTCCACTTT; cdr3_aa: CATRRVPNSPLHF
v_call: TRBV7-2; cdr3_length: 17; clone_size: -; j_call: TRBJ2-1; d_call: TRBD2; cdr3_nt: TGTGCCAGCAGCTTAGCCCTGGGACTAGCGGGAGGCCAACAGCAGTTCTTC; cdr3_aa: CASSLALGLAGGQQQFF
v_call: TRBV5-1; cdr3_length: 15; clone_size: -; j_call: TRBJ1-4; d_call: -; cdr3_nt: TGCGCCAGCAGCTTGACAGTTGCAACTAATGAAAAACTGTTTTTT; cdr3_aa: CASSLTVATNEKLFF
v_call: TRBV27; cdr3_length: 14; clone_size: -; j_call: TRBJ2-7; d_call: -; cdr3_nt: TGTGCCACCTCGGTACAGCCCAGGCCCTACGAGCAGTACTTC; cdr3_aa: CATSVQPRPYEQYF
v_call: TRBV25-1; cdr3_length: 17; clone_size: -; j_call: TRBJ1-3; d_call: -; cdr3_nt: TGTGCCAGCAGTGAATATTATGCGGGATCCTCCGGAAACACCATATATTTT; cdr3_aa: CASSEYYAGSSGNTIYF
v_call: TRBV5-4; cdr3_length: 14; clone_size: once; j_call: TRBJ2-1; d_call: TRBD2; cdr3_nt: TGTGCCAGCAGCTTGACCAGGGCGGGGGATGAGCAGTTCTTC; cdr3_aa: CASSLTRAGDEQFF
v_call: TRBV28; cdr3_length: 14; clone_size: few; j_call: TRBJ2-7; d_call: TRBD2; cdr3_nt: TGTGCCAGCAGTTTTTCACGGGAGGGGGGGGAGCAGTACTTC; cdr3_aa: CASSFSREGGEQYF
v_call: TRBV2; cdr3_length: 14; clone_size: few; j_call: TRBJ1-2; d_call: TRBD1; cdr3_nt: TGTGCCAGCAGAGGGACAGGGGGAATAGGGGGCTACACCTTC; cdr3_aa: CASRGTGGIGGYTF
v_call: TRBV10-3; cdr3_length: 16; clone_size: -; j_call: TRBJ2-1; d_call: TRBD2; cdr3_nt: TGTGCCATCAGTGAGGGGCTAGCGGGGGGGCTTGGTGAGCAGTTCTTC; cdr3_aa: CAISEGLAGGLGEQFF
v_call: TRBV5-1; cdr3_length: 13; clone_size: -; j_call: TRBJ2-5; d_call: -; cdr3_nt: TGCGCCAGCAGTTCGGAGATCCAAGAGACCCAGTACTTC; cdr3_aa: CASSSEIQETQYF
v_call: TRBV7-8; cdr3_length: 13; clone_size: -; j_call: TRBJ2-7; d_call: -; cdr3_nt: TGTGCCAGCAGCTTAGGCGTAGGGGGTGAGCAGTACTTC; cdr3_aa: CASSLGVGGEQYF
v_call: TRBV5-4; cdr3_length: 15; clone_size: -; j_call: TRBJ2-1; d_call: -; cdr3_nt: TGTGCCAGCAGCCCGGAGGCAGGGGCCATCAATGAGCAGTTCTTC; cdr3_aa: CASSPEAGAINEQFF
v_call: TRBV30; cdr3_length: 12; clone_size: -; j_call: TRBJ1-2; d_call: -; cdr3_nt: TGTGCCTGGAGTGTACGGGGCTATGGCTACACCTTC; cdr3_aa: CAWSVRGYGYTF
v_call: TRBV9; cdr3_length: 17; clone_size: -; j_call: TRBJ2-2; d_call: -; cdr3_nt: TGTGCCAGCAGCGTGTCGGGGATGGGAGCGAACACCGGGGAGCTGTTTTTT; cdr3_aa: CASSVSGMGANTGELFF
v_call: TRBV2; cdr3_length: 14; clone_size: -; j_call: TRBJ1-3; d_call: TRBD1; cdr3_nt: TGTGCCAGCACCGGGACAGGGTCTGGAAACACCATATATTTT; cdr3_aa: CASTGTGSGNTIYF
v_call: TRBV13; cdr3_length: 14; clone_size: -; j_call: TRBJ2-3; d_call: TRBD2; cdr3_nt: TGTGCCAGCAGCTCAGGACTAGCTCAGGATACGCAGTATTTT; cdr3_aa: CASSSGLAQDTQYF
v_call: TRBV19; cdr3_length: 13; clone_size: -; j_call: TRBJ2-7; d_call: -; cdr3_nt: TGTGCCAGTAGTTACGGAACAGGGCTCGAGCAGTACTTC; cdr3_aa: CASSYGTGLEQYF
v_call: TRBV5-4; cdr3_length: 15; clone_size: -; j_call: TRBJ1-1; d_call: -; cdr3_nt: TGTGCCAGCAGCTTGACAGGTCTACAGACCACTGAAGCTTTCTTT; cdr3_aa: CASSLTGLQTTEAFF
v_call: TRBV5-1; cdr3_length: 16; clone_size: -; j_call: TRBJ2-2; d_call: -; cdr3_nt: TGCGCCAGCAGCTTGGTGCGGGGTTCGAACACCGGGGAGCTGTTTTTT; cdr3_aa: CASSLVRGSNTGELFF
v_call: TRBV7-3; cdr3_length: 13; clone_size: -; j_call: TRBJ2-2; d_call: -; cdr3_nt: TGTGCCAGCAGCGCACAGGGAACTGGGGAGCTGTTTTTT; cdr3_aa: CASSAQGTGELFF
v_call: TRBV2; cdr3_length: 14; clone_size: -; j_call: TRBJ2-1; d_call: TRBD2; cdr3_nt: TGTGCCAGCGAGGAGGATAGCGGGTCGGGGGAGCAGTTCTTC; cdr3_aa: CASEEDSGSGEQFF
v_call: TRBV6-1; cdr3_length: 15; clone_size: -; j_call: TRBJ1-2; d_call: -; cdr3_nt: TGTGCCAGCAGTGAAACCCCAAGGGGGGGGCCTGGCTACACCTTC; cdr3_aa: CASSETPRGGPGYTF
v_call: TRBV5-1; cdr3_length: 12; clone_size: -; j_call: TRBJ1-2; d_call: TRBD1; cdr3_nt: TGCGCCAGCAGCACGACAGGGGGCGGCTACACCTTC; cdr3_aa: CASSTTGGGYTF
v_call: TRBV7-9; cdr3_length: 14; clone_size: -; j_call: TRBJ1-1; d_call: -; cdr3_nt: TGTGCCAGCAGCCCGAAGACAGGCCCCACTGAAGCTTTCTTT; cdr3_aa: CASSPKTGPTEAFF
v_call: TRBV28; cdr3_length: 15; clone_size: -; j_call: TRBJ2-7; d_call: TRBD2; cdr3_nt: TGTGCCAGCAGTTTTCCAGCGGGAGGGTCCCCCGAGCAGTACTTC; cdr3_aa: CASSFPAGGSPEQYF
v_call: TRBV5-6; cdr3_length: 15; clone_size: -; j_call: TRBJ2-6; d_call: -; cdr3_nt: TGTGCCAGCAGCTTGGGCGGAGCTGGGGCCAACGTCCTGACTTTC; cdr3_aa: CASSLGGAGANVLTF
v_call: TRBV9; cdr3_length: 13; clone_size: -; j_call: TRBJ2-1; d_call: -; cdr3_nt: TGTGCCAGCAGCGTAGAGACGGCGGGTGAGCAGTTCTTC; cdr3_aa: CASSVETAGEQFF
v_call: TRBV29-1; cdr3_length: 14; clone_size: -; j_call: TRBJ2-3; d_call: -; cdr3_nt: TGCAGCGTCGATGACAGGCCTAGCACAGATACGCAGTATTTT; cdr3_aa: CSVDDRPSTDTQYF
v_call: TRBV6-5; cdr3_length: 14; clone_size: once; j_call: TRBJ1-2; d_call: TRBD1; cdr3_nt: TGTGCCAGCAGTCAACAGGGGGAGTTTCTTGGCTACACCTTC; cdr3_aa: CASSQQGEFLGYTF
v_call: TRBV11-2; cdr3_length: 14; clone_size: -; j_call: TRBJ1-2; d_call: -; cdr3_nt: TGTGCCAGCAGCTGGACTGGGGGCGGGTATGGCTACACCTTC; cdr3_aa: CASSWTGGGYGYTF
v_call: TRBV28; cdr3_length: 16; clone_size: -; j_call: TRBJ1-5; d_call: TRBD1; cdr3_nt: TGTGCCAGCAGTCCCGGGACAGGGGGCTCTAATCAGCCCCAGCATTTT; cdr3_aa: CASSPGTGGSNQPQHF
v_call: TRBV29-1; cdr3_length: 14; clone_size: -; j_call: TRBJ1-3; d_call: TRBD1; cdr3_nt: TGCAGCGTTGAAAAGACAGGGTCTGGAAACACCATATATTTT; cdr3_aa: CSVEKTGSGNTIYF
v_call: TRBV21-1; cdr3_length: 14; clone_size: -; j_call: TRBJ1-5; d_call: -; cdr3_nt: TGTGCCAGCAGCATAGAAGGGGTAGTTCAGCCCCAGCATTTT; cdr3_aa: CASSIEGVVQPQHF
v_call: TRBV4-1; cdr3_length: 19; clone_size: few; j_call: TRBJ2-1; d_call: TRBD2; cdr3_nt: TGCGCCAGCAGCCAAGATAGAGGGGGCTTGGGGCGGGGGGGCCCGGAGCAGTTCTTC; cdr3_aa: CASSQDRGGLGRGGPEQFF
v_call: TRBV30; cdr3_length: 14; clone_size: -; j_call: TRBJ1-1; d_call: -; cdr3_nt: TGTGCCTGGAGTTTGGGACATTTGAACACTGAAGCTTTCTTT; cdr3_aa: CAWSLGHLNTEAFF
v_call: TRBV7-9; cdr3_length: 16; clone_size: once; j_call: TRBJ1-5; d_call: TRBD1; cdr3_nt: TGTGCCAGCAGCTTACGCAGGGACAGGGGGGTCCAGCCCCAGCATTTT; cdr3_aa: CASSLRRDRGVQPQHF
v_call: TRBV2; cdr3_length: 12; clone_size: -; j_call: TRBJ2-7; d_call: -; cdr3_nt: TGTGCCAGCATGGCAGGGCGCTACGAGCAGTACTTC; cdr3_aa: CASMAGRYEQYF
v_call: TRBV6-6; cdr3_length: 14; clone_size: -; j_call: TRBJ1-1; d_call: TRBD1; cdr3_nt: TGTGCCAGCAGGCCAGGACAGGATGGAGGTGAAGCTTTCTTT; cdr3_aa: CASRPGQDGGEAFF
v_call: TRBV6-1; cdr3_length: 15; clone_size: -; j_call: TRBJ1-6; d_call: -; cdr3_nt: TGTGCCAGTGAAATCCTGTGGCAGTCTAATTCACCCCTCCACTTT; cdr3_aa: CASEILWQSNSPLHF
v_call: TRBV13; cdr3_length: 14; clone_size: -; j_call: TRBJ2-5; d_call: TRBD1; cdr3_nt: TGTGCCAGCAGCCCAGGGACAGGCGCTAAGGCCCAGTACTTC; cdr3_aa: CASSPGTGAKAQYF